This passage covers 16 T cell receptor beta chains from one sample sequenced in a study of cytomegalovirus exposure and HLA in healthy donors (dated by TCRdb to 2016 to 2017). Receptor amplification or capture employed the immunoSEQ multiplex PCR assay. The table was pulled from immuneACCESS by TCRdb, which kept in-frame rearrangements only. Such tables lose some clones; where checked, under half of the loss comes from unresolved V genes, and the rest has no known cause. Across this sample there are roughly 150,000 clones, with 75% to 90% seen only once. 2% to 2.5% of the sample lies in the top ten. Sequencing was performed on PBMCs. Every receptor here comes from a woman aged 18-35 years in good health and CMV-seronegative.

The V call is TRBV2, the J call TRBJ1-2, with D possibly being TRBD1 (6 bases). Trimming left V 3 bases short and J 8 bases short, with 22 bases between. Germline CDR1 SNHLY, CDR2 FYNNEI. CDR3 length: 16 residues. The CDR3 region has the DNA TGTGCCAGCAGTGATAACAGGGAGAGGGGAGATGACGGCTACACCTTC. Protein product: CASSDNRERGDDGYTF.

V is TRBV7-2 and J is TRBJ2-7; 7 nucleotides align to TRBD2. This CDR3 is built from 13 residues. Germline lookup yields CDR1 SGHTA and CDR2 FQGNSA. With V trimmed by 7 bases and J by 6 bases, 9 bases remained unmatched. The CDR3, as DNA: TGTGCCAGCACCCCCGCGGGAGCGGGCGAGCAGTACTTC. This translates into CASTPAGAGEQYF.

J is TRBJ1-1 and V is TRBV6-6; 10 nucleotides align to TRBD1. CDR3 length equals 14 residues. Losses at the gene ends were 5 bases for V and 4 bases for J; bases not matched to a gene: 4. Looked up from germline, CDR1 is MNHNY and CDR2 is SVGAGI (reference sequence). CDR3 nucleotide sequence: TGTGCCAGCAGTCAGACAGGGGGCATCACTGAAGCTTTCTTT. Amino acids: CASSQTGGITEAFF.

The rearrangement uses TRBV7-9 and TRBJ1-6; 8 bases match TRBD1. The CDR3 sequence is 15 residues long. The germline V gene encodes CDR1 SEHNR and CDR2 FQNEAQ (reference sequence). The ends lost 10 bases at V and 7 bases at J; junction bases unmatched: 12. This chain's CDR3 is CATHRAPGGNSPLHF. The CDR3 DNA sequence: TGTGCCACCCACCGAGCCCCAGGGGGCAATTCACCCCTCCACTTT.

The V and J genes are TRBV6-5 and TRBJ2-7; D may be TRBD1 (6 bases). The CDR3 consists of 14 residues. Germline assignment: CDR1 MNHEY and CDR2 SVGAGI. V was shortened by 6 bases and J by 8 bases, with 20 bases between the two germline ends. The CDR3 DNA sequence: TGTGCCAGCAGACCCGTCCCGGGACATAAACAGCAGTACTTC. Its translation: CASRPVPGHKQQYF.

The chain uses TRBV18 and TRBJ1-2; 7 positions match TRBD1. With V trimmed by 3 bases and J by 8 bases, 6 bases remained unmatched. Per the germline V gene, CDR1 is KGHSH and CDR2 is LQKENI. The CDR3 extends over 13 amino acids. DNA of the CDR3: TGTGCCAGCTCACCCGGGACAGCGGACGGCTACACCTTC. This translates into CASSPGTADGYTF.

V usage is TRBV6-5 and J usage is TRBJ2-7; 8 nucleotides match TRBD1. The CDR3 contains 13 residues. The germline V gene has CDR1 MNHEY and CDR2 SVGAGI. V lost 0 bases and J lost 8; bases outside the gene matches: 3. The CDR3 nucleotides are TGTGCCAGCAGTTACTCGGACAGGGAACAGCAGTACTTC. Translating gives CASSYSDREQQYF.

The chain couples TRBV27 to TRBJ1-2; D might be TRBD1 (6 bases). Per germline, CDR1 MNHEY and CDR2 SMNVEV (reference sequence). V was clipped by 3 bases and J by 4 bases, with 12 bases between them. The CDR3 extends over 14 amino acids. In DNA, the CDR3 is TGTGCCAGCAGTTTGACCGGGACATCCTATGGCTACACCTTC. Translated, it gives CASSLTGTSYGYTF.

This rearrangement joins TRBV5-1 to TRBJ1-1; the match to TRBD1 covers 9 bases. The length of the CDR3 is 15 residues. V lost 4 bases, J lost 0 bases, and 4 bases stayed unmatched. CDR1 is SGHRS and CDR2 is YFSETQ in the germline V gene. The CDR3 DNA reads as TGCGCCAGCAGCGGGGGACAGGGTTTGAACACTGAAGCTTTCTTT. Amino acid sequence: CASSGGQGLNTEAFF. Full variable domain (remainder filled in from reference TRBV5-1 and TRBJ1-1): KAGVTQTPRYLIKTRGQQVTLSCSPISGHRSVSWYQQTPGQGLQFLFEYFSETQRNKGNFPGRFSGRQFSNSRSEMNVSTLELGDSALYLCASSGGQGLNTEAFFGQGTRLTVV.

The J gene is TRBJ2-7, the V gene TRBV11-2; a possible D gene is TRBD1 (6 bases). The CDR3 extends over 12 amino acids. Trimming stripped 5 bases from V and 6 bases from J, with 11 bases between. Germline lookup yields CDR1 SGHAT and CDR2 FQNNGV. Written as DNA, the CDR3 is TGTGCCAGCAGCCCCACAGGGTTCGAGCAGTACTTC. Translating gives CASSPTGFEQYF.

The chain combines TRBV19 with TRBJ2-1; perhaps TRBD2 as D (6 bases). V lost 4 bases to trimming and J lost 6 bases, with 10 bases between them. CDR3 length: 13 residues. The germline V gene has CDR1 LNHDA and CDR2 SQIVND (reference sequence). The CDR3 region is CASSTGLVNEQFF. The CDR3 DNA follows: TGTGCCAGTAGTACGGGACTCGTCAATGAGCAGTTCTTC.

The rearrangement joins TRBV4-1 to TRBJ2-1; TRBD1 aligns across 9 bases. The germline gives CDR1 MGHRA, CDR2 YSYEKL. This CDR3 region has 15 residues. Trimming took 4 bases from V and 5 from J; bases not matched to a gene: 6. The CDR3 coding sequence is TGCGCCAGCAGCCTCCGGGACAGGGAGAACAATGAGCAGTTCTTC. This gives the protein CASSLRDRENNEQFF.

The V and J genes are TRBV4-1 and TRBJ2-1; 7 positions agree with TRBD1. The germline V gene encodes CDR1 MGHRA and CDR2 YSYEKL. The V gene end was trimmed by 4 bases and the J gene end by 0 bases; junction bases not matched to a gene: 6. This CDR3 is built from 16 residues. The CDR3 bases are TGCGCCAGCAGCCCTGCCTGGGACAGCTCCTACAATGAGCAGTTCTTC. Amino acids: CASSPAWDSSYNEQFF.

This rearrangement joins TRBV19 to TRBJ2-4; the D gene is possibly TRBD2 (6 bases). Germline V CDR1 and CDR2: LNHDA, SQIVND (reference sequence). V was pared by 3 bases and J by 7 bases, with 28 bases between. This CDR3 spans 19 amino acids. The CDR3 region has the DNA TGTGCCAGTAGTATTTCCGGGACTGCAAGCGTCATGCGGTCGAACATTCAGTACTTC. Its protein is CASSISGTASVMRSNIQYF.

This chain connects TRBV5-8 to TRBJ2-5; TRBD1 is a possible D gene (6 bases). V dropped 1 base and J dropped 5 bases, with 18 bases sitting between them. Germline CDR1 reads SGHTS; CDR2 reads YDEGEE. The CDR3 length is 16 residues. This chain's CDR3 is CASSLRQGILSETQYF. The CDR3 DNA reads as TGTGCCAGCAGCTTGCGGCAGGGGATTTTGTCGGAGACCCAGTACTTC.

The chain combines TRBV4-3 with TRBJ2-2, with D unclear. V was trimmed by 1 base and J by 7 bases, leaving 4 bases between them. Germline CDR1 is LGHNA and CDR2 is YSLEER. The CDR3 covers 12 residues. The CDR3 protein is CASSQVHGELFF. The CDR3 DNA follows: TGCGCCAGCAGCCAAGTCCACGGGGAGCTGTTTTTT.